Sequencing of this TCR beta chain was carried out in a study of blood T cell repertoires in COVID-19. For the study at large: The United States, Italy and Spain were the sources of the acute and convalescent COVID-19 samples. PBMCs, B-cell-depleted T cells, or T cells provided the cDNA or gDNA that made up the material.

The germline CDR1 and CDR2 sequences are SGHRS and YFSETQ. This CDR3 is built from 16 residues. V shed 0 bases and J 7 bases; nucleotides not matched to a gene: 8. Clones were read by immunoSEQ multiplex PCR, and TCRdb kept only the in-frame ones, dropping some. The profile covers a few hundred thousand clones, with 80% to 95% appearing a single time and roughly 0.9% taken by the ten largest. The material sequenced was PBMCs or T cells enriched from blood (not recorded which). This chain uses TRBV5-1 with TRBJ2-1, with 9 positions matching TRBD2. The receptor's source is a middle-aged woman who had been exposed to COVID-19. The CDR3 bases are TGCGCCAGCAGCTTGGAGGCGACTAGCGGACGGAATGAGCAGTTCTTC. It specifies CASSLEATSGRNEQFF. Full variable domain (rest looked up from reference TRBV5-1 and TRBJ2-1): KAGVTQTPRYLIKTRGQQVTLSCSPISGHRSVSWYQQTPGQGLQFLFEYFSETQRNKGNFPGRFSGRQFSNSRSEMNVSTLELGDSALYLCASSLEATSGRNEQFFGPGTRLTVL.